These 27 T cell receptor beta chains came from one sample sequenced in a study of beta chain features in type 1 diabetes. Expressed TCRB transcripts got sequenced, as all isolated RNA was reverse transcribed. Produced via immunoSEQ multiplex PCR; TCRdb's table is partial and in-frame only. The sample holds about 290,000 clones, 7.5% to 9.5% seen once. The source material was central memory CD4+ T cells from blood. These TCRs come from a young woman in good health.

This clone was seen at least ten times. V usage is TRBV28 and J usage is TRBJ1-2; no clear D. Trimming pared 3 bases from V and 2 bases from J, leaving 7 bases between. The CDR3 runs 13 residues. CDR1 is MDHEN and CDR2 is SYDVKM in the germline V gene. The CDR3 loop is CASSFFGNYGYTF. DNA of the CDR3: TGTGCCAGCAGTTTCTTCGGCAACTATGGCTACACCTTC.

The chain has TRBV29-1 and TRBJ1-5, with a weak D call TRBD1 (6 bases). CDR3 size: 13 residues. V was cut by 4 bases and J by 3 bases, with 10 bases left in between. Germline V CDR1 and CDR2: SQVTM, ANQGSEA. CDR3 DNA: TGCAGCGTTGGTGGACAGTTCAATCAGCCCCAGCATTTT. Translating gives CSVGGQFNQPQHF.

CDR3 protein: CASSPRASGGDAKETQYF. DNA of the CDR3: TGTGCCAGCAGCCCAAGGGCTAGCGGAGGGGACGCAAAAGAGACCCAGTACTTC. This chain uses TRBV7-3 with TRBJ2-5; 7 bases are shared with TRBD2. This CDR3 region has 18 residues. In germline, CDR1 is SGHTA, CDR2 FQGTGA. The J segment lost 3 bases and the V segment lost 5 bases, leaving 18 bases of the junction unmatched. The variable domain in full, completed from reference TRBV7-3 and TRBJ2-5, reads GAGVSQTPSNKVTEKGKYVELRCDPISGHTALYWYRQSLGQGPEFLIYFQGTGAADDSGLPNDRFFAVRPEGSVSTLKIQRTERGDSAVYLCASSPRASGGDAKETQYFGPGTRLLVL.

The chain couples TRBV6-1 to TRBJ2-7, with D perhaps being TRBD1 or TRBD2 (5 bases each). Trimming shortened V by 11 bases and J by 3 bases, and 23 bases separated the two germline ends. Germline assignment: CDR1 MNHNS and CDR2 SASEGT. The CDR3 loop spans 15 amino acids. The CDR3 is CAAGLRVEVGYEQYF. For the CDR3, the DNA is TGTGCCGCGGGTCTCAGGGTCGAGGTTGGCTACGAGCAGTACTTC.

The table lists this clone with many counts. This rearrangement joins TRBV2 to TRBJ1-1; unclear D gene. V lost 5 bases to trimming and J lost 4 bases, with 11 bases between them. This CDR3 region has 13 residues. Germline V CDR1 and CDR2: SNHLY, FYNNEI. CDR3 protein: CASSSGLGTEAFF. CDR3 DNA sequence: TGTGCCAGCAGTTCAGGATTGGGCACTGAAGCTTTCTTT.

The chain's CDR3 is CASSLRRGMRGYTF. The CDR3 nucleotides are TGTGCCAGCAGCTTAAGGAGAGGGATGCGTGGCTACACCTTC. The chain combines TRBV7-2 with TRBJ1-2; D is ambiguous. There are 14 residues in the CDR3. V lost 2 bases to trimming and J lost 7 bases, with 14 bases between them. CDR1 is SGHTA and CDR2 is FQGNSA in the germline V gene.

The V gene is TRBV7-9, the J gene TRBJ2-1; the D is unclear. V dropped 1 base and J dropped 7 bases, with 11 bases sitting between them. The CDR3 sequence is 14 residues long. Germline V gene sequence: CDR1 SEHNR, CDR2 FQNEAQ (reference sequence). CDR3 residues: CASSLVVVGNEQFF. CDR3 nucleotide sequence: TGTGCCAGCAGCTTAGTGGTGGTCGGGAATGAGCAGTTCTTC. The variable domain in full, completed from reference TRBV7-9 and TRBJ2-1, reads DTGVSQNPRHKITKRGQNVTFRCDPISEHNRLYWYRQTLGQGPEFLTYFQNEAQLEKSRLLSDRFSAERPKGSFSTLEIQRTEQGDSAMYLCASSLVVVGNEQFFGPGTRLTVL.

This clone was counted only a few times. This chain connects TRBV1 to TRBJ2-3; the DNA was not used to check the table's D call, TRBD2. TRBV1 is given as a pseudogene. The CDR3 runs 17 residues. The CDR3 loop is CTSSLRPSRSRADTQYF. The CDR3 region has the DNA TGCACCAGCAGCCTGCGCCCGAGTCGATCCCGGGCAGATACGCAGTATTTT.

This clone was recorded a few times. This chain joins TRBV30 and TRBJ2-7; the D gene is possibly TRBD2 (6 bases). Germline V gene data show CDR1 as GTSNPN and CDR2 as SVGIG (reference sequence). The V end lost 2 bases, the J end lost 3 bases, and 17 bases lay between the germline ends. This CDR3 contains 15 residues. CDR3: CAWSYPGDSLYEQYF. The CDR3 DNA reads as TGTGCCTGGAGTTACCCGGGGGACTCGCTCTACGAGCAGTACTTC.

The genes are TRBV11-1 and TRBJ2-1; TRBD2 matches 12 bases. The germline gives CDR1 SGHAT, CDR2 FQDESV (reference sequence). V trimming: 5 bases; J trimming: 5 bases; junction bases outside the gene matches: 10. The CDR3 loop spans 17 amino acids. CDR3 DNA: TGTGCCAGCAGCCCTCGGGGACTAGCGGGTATCCACAATGAGCAGTTCTTC. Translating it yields CASSPRGLAGIHNEQFF. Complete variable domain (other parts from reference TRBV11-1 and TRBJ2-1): EAEVAQSPRYKITEKSQAVAFWCDPISGHATLYWYRQILGQGPELLVQFQDESVVDDSQLPKDRFSAERLKGVDSTLKIQPAELGDSAMYLCASSPRGLAGIHNEQFFGPGTRLTVL.

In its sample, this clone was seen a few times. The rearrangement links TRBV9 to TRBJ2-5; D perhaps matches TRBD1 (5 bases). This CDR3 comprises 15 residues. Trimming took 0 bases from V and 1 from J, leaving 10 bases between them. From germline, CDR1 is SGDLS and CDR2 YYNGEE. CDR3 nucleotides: TGTGCCAGCAGCGTAGGGGGCCAGCTCCAAGAGACCCAGTACTTC. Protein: CASSVGGQLQETQYF.

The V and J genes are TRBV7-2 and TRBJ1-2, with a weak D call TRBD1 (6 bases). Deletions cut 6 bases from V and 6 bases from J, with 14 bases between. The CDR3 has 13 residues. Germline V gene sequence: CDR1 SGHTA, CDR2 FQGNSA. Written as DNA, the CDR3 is TGTGCCAGCAGATCTCAGGCAGGGGATGGCTACACCTTC. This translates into CASRSQAGDGYTF.

The CDR3 DNA follows: TGTGCCAGCAGCTCCGGGACAGGGGGCCTCGGAATCGAGCAGTACTTC. This translates into CASSSGTGGLGIEQYF. V and J are TRBV5-4 and TRBJ2-7; 12 positions match TRBD1. The junction had 10 bases not matched to a gene; V was cut back by 3 bases and J by 6 bases. This CDR3 region has 16 residues. Germline V gives CDR1 SGHNT, CDR2 YYREEE (reference sequence).

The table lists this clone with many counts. The CDR3 sequence: CASSLESGGGYTF. The CDR3 DNA reads as TGTGCCAGCAGCTTAGAGTCCGGTGGAGGCTACACCTTC. The rearrangement links TRBV7-9 to TRBJ1-2, with D uncertain. The CDR3 length is 13 residues. V was trimmed by 1 base and J by 8 bases, leaving 11 bases between them. Germline V lookup: CDR1 SEHNR, CDR2 FQNEAQ (reference sequence).

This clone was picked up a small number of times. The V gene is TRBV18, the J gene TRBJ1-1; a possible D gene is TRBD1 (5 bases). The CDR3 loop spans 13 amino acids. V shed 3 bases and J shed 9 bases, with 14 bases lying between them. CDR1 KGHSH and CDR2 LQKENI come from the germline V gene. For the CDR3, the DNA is TGTGCCAGCTCACCCGGGACGCAGGAAAAAGCTTTCTTT. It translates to CASSPGTQEKAFF.

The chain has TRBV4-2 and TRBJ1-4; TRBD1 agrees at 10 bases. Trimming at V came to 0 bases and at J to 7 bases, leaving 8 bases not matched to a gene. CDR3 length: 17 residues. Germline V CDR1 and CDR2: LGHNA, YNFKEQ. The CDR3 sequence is CASSQDLWDRGFEKLFF. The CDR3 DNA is TGTGCCAGCAGCCAAGATCTGTGGGACAGGGGATTTGAAAAACTGTTTTTT.

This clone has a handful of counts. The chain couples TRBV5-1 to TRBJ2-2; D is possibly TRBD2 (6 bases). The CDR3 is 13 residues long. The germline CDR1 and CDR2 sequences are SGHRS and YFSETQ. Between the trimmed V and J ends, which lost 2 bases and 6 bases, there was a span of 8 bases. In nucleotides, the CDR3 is TGCGCCAGCAGCTTCAGGGAGGCCGGGGAGCTGTTTTTT. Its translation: CASSFREAGELFF.

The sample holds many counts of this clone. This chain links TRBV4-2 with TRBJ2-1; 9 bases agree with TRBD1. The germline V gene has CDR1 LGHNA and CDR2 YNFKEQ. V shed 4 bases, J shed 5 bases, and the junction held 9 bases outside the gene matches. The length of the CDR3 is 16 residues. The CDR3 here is CASSLSPGDRDNEQFF. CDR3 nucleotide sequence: TGTGCCAGCAGCCTTTCTCCAGGGGACAGGGACAATGAGCAGTTCTTC.

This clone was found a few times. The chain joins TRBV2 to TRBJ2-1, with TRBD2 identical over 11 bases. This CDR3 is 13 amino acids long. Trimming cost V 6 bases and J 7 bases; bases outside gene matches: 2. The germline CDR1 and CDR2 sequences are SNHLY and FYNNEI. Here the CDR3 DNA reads TGTGCCAGCAGGGGGACTAGCGGAAATGAGCAGTTCTTC. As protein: CASRGTSGNEQFF. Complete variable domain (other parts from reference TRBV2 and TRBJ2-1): EPEVTQTPSHQVTQMGQEVILRCVPISNHLYFYWYRQILGQKVEFLVSFYNNEISEKSEIFDDQFSVERPDGSNFTLKIRSTKLEDSAMYFCASRGTSGNEQFFGPGTRLTVL.

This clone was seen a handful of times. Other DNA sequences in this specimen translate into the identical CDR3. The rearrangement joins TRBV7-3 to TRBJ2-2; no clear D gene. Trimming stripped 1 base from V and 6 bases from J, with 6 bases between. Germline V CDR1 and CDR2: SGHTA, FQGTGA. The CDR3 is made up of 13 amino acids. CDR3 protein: CASSLRGPGELFF. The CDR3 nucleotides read TGTGCCAGCAGCTTAAGAGGACCCGGGGAGCTGTTTTTT.

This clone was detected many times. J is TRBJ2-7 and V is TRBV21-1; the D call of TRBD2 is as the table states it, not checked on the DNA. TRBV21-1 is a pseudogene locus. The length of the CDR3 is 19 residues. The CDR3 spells CASSKVPTSGGARYYEQYV. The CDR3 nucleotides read TGTGCCAGCAGCAAAGTGCCAACTAGCGGGGGGGCGAGATACTACGAGCAGTACGTC.

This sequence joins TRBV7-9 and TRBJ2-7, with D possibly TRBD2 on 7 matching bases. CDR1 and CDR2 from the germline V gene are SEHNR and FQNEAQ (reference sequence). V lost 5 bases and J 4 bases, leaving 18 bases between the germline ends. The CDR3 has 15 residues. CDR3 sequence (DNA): TGTGCCAGCAGCCCTGGAGGGGGGGCCACATACGAGCAGTACGTC. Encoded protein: CASSPGGGATYEQYV.

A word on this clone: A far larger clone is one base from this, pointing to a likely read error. CDR3 loop: CASSFIDTQYF. DNA of the CDR3: TGTGCCAGCAGCTTCATAGATACGCAGTATTTT. The chain uses TRBV11-3 and TRBJ2-3, with unresolved D. Germline V gene data show CDR1 as SGHNT and CDR2 as YENEEA. This CDR3 is built from 11 residues. The germline V and J ends were trimmed by 3 bases and 5 bases, with 3 bases remaining between them.

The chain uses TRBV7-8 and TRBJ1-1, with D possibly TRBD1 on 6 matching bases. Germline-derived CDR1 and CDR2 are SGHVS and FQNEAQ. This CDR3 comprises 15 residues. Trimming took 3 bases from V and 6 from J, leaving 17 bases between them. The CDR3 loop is CASSFAQGTLSEAFF. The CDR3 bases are TGTGCCAGCAGCTTCGCACAGGGTACTCTCTCTGAAGCTTTCTTT.

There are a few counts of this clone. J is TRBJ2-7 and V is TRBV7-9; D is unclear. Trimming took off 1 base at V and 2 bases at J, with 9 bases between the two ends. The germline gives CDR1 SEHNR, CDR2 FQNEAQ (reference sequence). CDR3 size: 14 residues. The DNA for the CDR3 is TGTGCCAGCAGCTTAGAGGTTGGGGCCTACGAGCAGTACTTC. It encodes CASSLEVGAYEQYF. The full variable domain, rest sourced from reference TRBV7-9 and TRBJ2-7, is DTGVSQNPRHKITKRGQNVTFRCDPISEHNRLYWYRQTLGQGPEFLTYFQNEAQLEKSRLLSDRFSAERPKGSFSTLEIQRTEQGDSAMYLCASSLEVGAYEQYFGPGTRLTVT.

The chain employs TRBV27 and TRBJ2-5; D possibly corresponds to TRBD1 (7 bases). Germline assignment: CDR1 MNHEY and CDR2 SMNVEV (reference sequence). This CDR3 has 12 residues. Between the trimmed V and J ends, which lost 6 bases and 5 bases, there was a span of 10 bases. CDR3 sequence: CASSAGGETQYF. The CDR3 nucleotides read TGTGCCAGCAGCGCAGGGGGGGAGACCCAGTACTTC.

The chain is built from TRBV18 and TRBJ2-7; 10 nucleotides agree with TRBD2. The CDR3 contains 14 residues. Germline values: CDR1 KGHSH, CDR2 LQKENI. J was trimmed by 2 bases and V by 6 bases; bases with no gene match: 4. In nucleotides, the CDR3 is TGTGCCAGCTCCGGACTAGCGGAGACCTACGAGCAGTACTTC. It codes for CASSGLAETYEQYF. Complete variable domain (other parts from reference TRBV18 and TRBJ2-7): NAGVMQNPRHLVRRRGQEARLRCSPMKGHSHVYWYRQLPEEGLKFMVYLQKENIIDESGMPKERFSAEFPKEGPSILRIQQVVRGDSAAYFCASSGLAETYEQYFGPGTRLTVT.